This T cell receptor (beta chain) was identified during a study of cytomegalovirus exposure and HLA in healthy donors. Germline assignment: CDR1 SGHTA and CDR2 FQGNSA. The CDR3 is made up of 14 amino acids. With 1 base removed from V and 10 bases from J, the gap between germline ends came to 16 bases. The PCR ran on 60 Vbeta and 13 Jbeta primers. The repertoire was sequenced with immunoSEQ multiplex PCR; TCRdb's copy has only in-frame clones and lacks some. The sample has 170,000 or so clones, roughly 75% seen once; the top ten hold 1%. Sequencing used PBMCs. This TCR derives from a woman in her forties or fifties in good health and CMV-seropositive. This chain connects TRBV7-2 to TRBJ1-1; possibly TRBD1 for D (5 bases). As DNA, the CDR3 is TGTGCCAGCAGCTTAGGAACCAGTTTGGGGGGAGCTTTCTTT. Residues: CASSLGTSLGGAFF.